This TCR beta chain is from a study of T cell repertoires in cytomegalovirus infection. The wider study: Both a matching HLA type and CMV infection were indicated by public TCR beta signatures. Findings of the study overall: The cumulative frequency of public TCR beta families distinguished individuals who carried CMV together with the relevant HLA. The study found HLA-C-restricted CMV-specific TCR beta clonotypes dominating the ex vivo response.

V lost 5 bases to trimming and J lost 0 bases, with 11 bases between them. The length of the CDR3 is 14 residues. Germline V gene sequence: CDR1 DFQATT, CDR2 SNEGSKA (reference sequence). A single record per CDR3 protein comes from TCRdb applying MiXCR to the reads. The repertoire has hundreds of thousands of distinct CDR3 sequences, 9.5% of them found once; the top ten carry over 3.5%. Points on this clonotype: Its antigen is currently unknown.

The sample consisted of PBMCs. This chain connects TRBV20-1 to TRBJ1-5, with D possibly being TRBD1 (5 bases). This sequence was found in a human donor in good health (CMV status not recorded). Some clones in this sample may be carry-over from other donors' samples. The CDR3 loop is CSASDSYSNQPQHF. CDR3 sequence (DNA): TGCAGTGCTTCTGACAGTTATAGCAATCAGCCCCAGCATTTT.